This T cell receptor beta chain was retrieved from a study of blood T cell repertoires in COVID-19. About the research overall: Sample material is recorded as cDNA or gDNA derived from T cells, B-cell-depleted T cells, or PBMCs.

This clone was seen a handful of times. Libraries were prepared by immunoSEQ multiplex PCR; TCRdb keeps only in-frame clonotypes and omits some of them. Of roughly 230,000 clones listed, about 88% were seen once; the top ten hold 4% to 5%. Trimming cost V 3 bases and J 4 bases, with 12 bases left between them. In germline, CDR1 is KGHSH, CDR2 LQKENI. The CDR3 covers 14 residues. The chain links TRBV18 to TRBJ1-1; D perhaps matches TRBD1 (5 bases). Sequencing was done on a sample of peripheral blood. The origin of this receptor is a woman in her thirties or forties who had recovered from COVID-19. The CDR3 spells CASSPQGEVTEAFF. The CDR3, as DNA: TGTGCCAGCTCACCCCAAGGGGAGGTCACTGAAGCTTTCTTT.